A single T cell receptor (beta chain) is shown here with its context. This entry belongs to a study of neoadjuvant anti-PD-1 for oral cavity cancer. These newly diagnosed stage II-IVA oral cavity squamous cell carcinoma patients had no prior systemic or radiation treatment. Germline CDR1 is MDHEN and CDR2 is SYDVKM. This CDR3 is 14 amino acids long. The ends were cut back, 2 bases at V and 7 bases at J, with 12 bases in the middle. Sequencing used immunoSEQ multiplex PCR; TCRdb keeps in-frame clones, though not all of them. This sample has around 81,000 clones, with approximately 80% found just once. This sequence joins TRBV28 and TRBJ1-5; possibly TRBD1 for D (5 bases). The receptor's source is a person aged 40 to 85 with oral cavity squamous cell carcinoma. This sample comprised PBMCs, obtained before nivolumab (anti-PD-1) treatment. CDR3 sequence: CASSLMGVDQPQHF. As DNA, the CDR3 is TGTGCCAGCAGTTTAATGGGGGTGGACCAGCCCCAGCATTTT. Filled out from reference TRBV28 and TRBJ1-5, the complete variable domain reads DVKVTQSSRYLVKRTGEKVFLECVQDMDHENMFWYRQDPGLGLRLIYFSYDVKMKEKGDIPEGYSVSREKKERFSLILESASTNQTSMYLCASSLMGVDQPQHFGDGTRLSIL.